This entry concerns a single T cell receptor beta chain. This clone was recorded a few times. Its antigen is still unknown. Per-base quality was not reported, and no clone a single base away is much larger than it. CDR1 and CDR2 are drawn from the germline V gene: LGHNA, YSLEER. Deletion took 2 bases off V and 7 bases off J, with a span of 17 bases between the germline ends. Including cysteine and phenylalanine, the CDR3 has 15 amino acids. Only CDR3 DNA is held: 45 bases, read in frame from base 1. These data originate in a study of cytomegalovirus exposure and HLA in healthy donors (TCRdb year 2017). Looking at the study overall: According to an earlier analysis of a few hundred of the donors, 150 million to 200 million T cells yielded 100 million or so unique TCR beta sequences and around 280 Gb of sequence data. An early release that covered approximately 600 HLA-typed donors contained approximately 320 gigabases of sequencing data and tens of millions of unique TCR sequences. Of the roughly 390 genotyped donors, approximately 83% fell in the genetic ancestry cluster associated with self-reported Caucasian donors. The study aimed to test whether signatures of past pathogen exposure could be identified by cataloging public T cell receptors. Using immunosequencing, the study profiled T cell repertoires from some 670 subjects and related those repertoires to cytomegalovirus serostatus. Besides the first cohort of some 670 subjects, a separate validation cohort made up of 90 to 150 different subjects was used. High-throughput TCR immunosequencing, statistical association of individual TCRs with disease status, and machine learning were combined to predict cytomegalovirus infection status. To study patterns of TCR occurrence, a later analysis re-analyzed previously published TCR beta repertoires from 700 or so donors and added high-resolution HLA genotyping. In the later analysis, no new phenotypic data were used to find candidate immune exposures; instead, reliance was placed on TCR beta sequences and their occurrence across donors. An earlier analysis of some 500 of the donors applied high-throughput TCR beta sequencing to assess whether each TCR beta V gene segment acted as functional or pseudogenic. Donor age, sex, ethnicity and CMV serostatus were collected together with the repertoire data. A later genetic analysis took genome-wide SNP genotypes for about 65% of the 666 donors and used that subset as a discovery cohort. All discovery cohort repertoires had been generated on a single sequencing platform. Class I and class II HLA loci were covered by the typing at four-digit resolution. The number of donors typed differed by locus, with about 629-630 for A, B, C, DRB1 and DQB1, roughly 520 for DQA1, under 610 for DPA1, and some 440 for DPB1. A handful of DR-DQ haplotypes were handled as single units for association and clustering because linkage in the cohort was strong. Across about 370 genotyped donors of the cohort, an average of approximately 240,000 unique TCR beta nucleotide sequences per donor were sequenced, and roughly 20% of those sequences were non-productive. Paper-wide results and their limitations: At a false discovery rate of 0.05, a later analysis linked some 17,000 TCR beta sequences to specific HLA alleles. In a later analysis, most CMV-associated TCR beta chains were found to appear HLA-restricted, with HLA associations seemingly driven largely by CMV exposure. Some IMGT-functional V segments, including TRBV6-2 and TRBV6-3, could not be distinguished by the 87-base-pair reads and were therefore excluded. In a later analysis, the rate of TCR association differed among HLA loci, with DRB1 alleles having the most associated TCRs and HLA-C alleles having the fewest. Compared with equally common non-associated chains, HLA-associated TCR beta chains in a later analysis were more clonally expanded and had lower generation probabilities. When HLA alleles, especially DR and DQ, strongly co-occurred, TCR associations were difficult to assign to individual alleles. The cohort was sequenced for TCR beta chains only, and without alpha or paired-chain data the features that could be detected were limited. Around 16 rarely observed V segments, including chromosome 9 orphons, were excluded from the earlier analysis of 550 to 700 of the donors because counts were too low. The sequencing pipeline was judged likely to have produced a cluster of highly shared sequence variants as a technical artifact. A further reported finding was that TCR beta sequences accurately predicted the HLA-A and HLA-B alleles for most subjects in the first cohort. A few of the identified cytomegalovirus-associated TCR beta chains were confirmed in vitro to be specific for cytomegalovirus antigens. V-gene and J-gene trimming of TCR beta chains was associated with a missense DCLRE1C variant in a later genetic analysis, and the association was replicated in an independent cohort. Cytomegalovirus status was reported to be diagnosed by the classifier with high specificity and sensitivity in both the original and validation cohorts. A total of around 150 TCR beta chains were listed by the study as associated with cytomegalovirus. HLA typing was unavailable for some donors at each locus, so association tests used only the typed subset. For the cohort, immune exposure information was limited to CMV serostatus. In a later genetic analysis, fewer N-insertions in productive TCRs were reported among donors in an Asian-associated ancestry cluster than the roughly 700-donor mean. Sequencing depth was assumed to be roughly uniform across donors in the presence/absence analyses, though that assumption may not hold. Correlated functional status among segregating V segments might be attributable to linkage disequilibrium, but an unknown experimental factor could not be ruled out. Most TCR sequences were observed very rarely across donors, whereas some public TCRs were present in many individuals. According to a later analysis, parvovirus B19, influenza, CMV and Epstein-Barr virus appeared linked to several top co-occurrence clusters. An earlier analysis of approximately 600 of the donors showed that most TCR beta V segments appeared in productive rearrangements either about 87% or about 30% of the time, which broadly matched IMGT annotations. The authors suggested that the approach could potentially be generalized to other disease states and immunological phenotypes.

Libraries were made using the immunoSEQ multiplex PCR assay. A mixture of 60 forward primers for TCR Vbeta segments and 13 reverse primers for TCR Jbeta segments was used in the multiplex PCR. The CDR3 region of rearranged TCR beta genes was amplified from genomic DNA by a multiplex PCR assay. On the Illumina HiSeq System, the amplified TCR beta libraries were sequenced as 87-base-pair reads. In the paper's pipeline: A later analysis counted about 80 million unique TCR beta chains across the approximately 700 repertoires, and 9 million to 14 million of these chains were shared by at least two donors. To remove PCR and sequencing errors, raw reads were error-corrected and collapsed into unique sequences using a nearest-neighbor algorithm that merged closely related sequences. CDR3 sequences were aligned to IMGT reference sequences to assign V, D and J gene segments. For a sequence to be retained, at least a six-nucleotide match to both a V gene segment and a J gene segment was required. Rearrangements were called productive when the CDR3 lacked stop codons and stayed in frame with V and J; all others were non-productive. CDR3 was defined according to IMGT convention as the region running from the second conserved V-encoded cysteine to the conserved J-encoded phenylalanine. In an earlier analysis of roughly 610 of the donors, sequences lacking an unambiguous match to a single V gene segment were excluded. In an earlier analysis of approximately 590 of the donors, V segments were called functional above 56.7% productive rearrangements and were called segregating when the between-donor standard deviation exceeded 5%. A statistical classification framework was developed to diagnose cytomegalovirus status using the catalog of TCR beta chain sequences. V and J gene assignment, in a later analysis, came from comparing TCR nucleotide sequences with IMGT/GENE-DB human TR gene sequences. Using the TCRdist pipeline, a later analysis assigned CDR3 sequences along with most-parsimonious VDJ recombination scenarios. In a later analysis, each TCR beta chain was defined by its CDR3 amino acid sequence together with its V-gene family, and reads lacking a unique V-gene family were excluded. As a way to deal with suspected cross-contamination and a sequencing artifact, a later analysis dropped hundreds of nucleotide sequences that were highly shared and had low generation probability. For each public chain, a later analysis derived a clonal expansion index from normalized ranks of inferred template counts within each repertoire. Generation probabilities in a later analysis came from a VDJ recombination model fitted to out-of-frame rearrangements, and those results were checked against IGoR. In a later analysis, TCR-TCR, TCR-HLA and TCR-CMV co-occurrence was scored with hypergeometric tests, and a repertoire-size bias correction was applied to TCR pairs. A later analysis estimated false discovery rates by permuting HLA or CMV assignments 20 times. A later analysis grouped co-occurring TCRs with DBSCAN, adding TCRdist sequence similarity when clustering within HLA-allele-positive subsets. Repertoires with fewer than 30,000 or more than 120,000 public chains were left out of co-occurrence clustering, as were roughly five repertoires with anomalous nucleotide sharing. TCRdb took over this immuneACCESS table, retaining in-frame rearrangements with V and J assigned. Such tables are incomplete; in checked studies, under half of the missing clones stem from an unresolved V gene, and the remainder is unexplained. V, J and clone size were drawn from that table, and D and trimming were deduced from the DNA. Here the sample has roughly 40,000 clones; about 47% occur a single time. The ten largest make up around an eighth of the sample.

The cohort consisted of hundreds of healthy bone marrow donors. At the time of sampling, all cohort members were nominally healthy, though unrecorded immune exposures were likely present. Of the roughly 720 cohort members, 250 to 300 had positive CMV serostatus and approximately 400 had negative CMV serostatus, and CMV serostatus was not recorded for the donor. Every donor gave a peripheral blood sample, and the peripheral blood mononuclear cells from that sample were used for TCR beta sequencing. The Qiagen DNeasy Blood Extraction Kit was used to extract genomic DNA from the blood cell samples. The chain was built from TRBV4-3 and TRBJ1-2; matching of 6 bases hints at TRBD1 as the D gene. This TCR derives from a human donor in good health. Sequencing used PBMCs. DNA sequence: TGCGCCAGCAGCCAACCAGGGGCGGCTGGGTCTGGCTACACCTTC. Translated, it gives CASSQPGAAGSGYTF.